This is a list of T cell receptor beta chains from one sample in a study of T cells in Graves' hyperthyroidism and ophthalmopathy. Via MiXCR, TCRdb re-called the multiplex PCR reads, giving one row per CDR3 protein. The data show some 300,000 distinct CDR3 sequences, roughly a fifth seen once. The sequenced sample consisted of blood. These receptors were obtained from a man over 45 with Graves' ophthalmopathy. CDR3s include the opening cysteine and the closing phenylalanine or tryptophan. A D gene is named only where the DNA matches it firmly. The size entry is marked missing in some rows and otherwise reads once, few, many or a size class.

j_call,v_call,clone_size,d_call,cdr3_nt,cdr3_aa
TRBJ2-1,TRBV20-1,few,TRBD2,TGCAGTGCTAGAGCTAGCGGGAGCAATGAGCAGTTCTTC,CSARASGSNEQFF
TRBJ1-6,TRBV28,many,NA,TGTGCCAGCAGGCGTGACAGAGGGAATTCACCCCTCCACTTT,CASRRDRGNSPLHF
TRBJ1-2,TRBV7-3,few,NA,TGTGCCAGCAGCTTAACTCTAGGACGGGCTAACTATGGCTACACCTTC,CASSLTLGRANYGYTF
TRBJ2-6,TRBV5-1,few,TRBD1,TGCGCCAGCAGCTTGGTGGGACAGCGCTCTGGGGCCAACGTCCTGACTTTC,CASSLVGQRSGANVLTF
TRBJ1-1,TRBV11-2,many,TRBD1,TGTGCCAGCAGCCGGGACAGGGGCACTGAAGCTTTCTTT,CASSRDRGTEAFF
TRBJ2-1,TRBV5-1,NA,TRBD2,TGCGCCAGCAGCTTGAGTAGCGGGAGGGTCAATGAGCAGTTCTTC,CASSLSSGRVNEQFF
TRBJ2-7,TRBV6-2/TRBV6-3,few,TRBD2,TGTGCCAGCAGTTACCCCAGCGGGATGGCCCACGAGCAGTACTTC,CASSYPSGMAHEQYF
TRBJ1-2,TRBV6-2/TRBV6-3,NA,NA,TGTGCCAGCAGTTACTCGAGGGGGGGGGACTATGGCTACACCTTC,CASSYSRGGDYGYTF
TRBJ2-3,TRBV18,NA,NA,TGTGCCAGCTCACCCCGAGTGTCCAGCGCGGCGGCAGATACGCAGTATTTT,CASSPRVSSAAADTQYF
TRBJ2-2,TRBV30,NA,TRBD1,TGTGCCTGGAGCGCGGGACAGGGATACGGGGAGCTGTTTTTT,CAWSAGQGYGELFF
TRBJ2-7,TRBV9,few,TRBD2,TGTGCCAGCAGCGTACTGACTAGCGGGGGGGAGCAGTACTTC,CASSVLTSGGEQYF
TRBJ1-5,TRBV28,many,NA,TGTGCCAGCAGTTTATCGGGACCCAATCAGCCCCAGCATTTT,CASSLSGPNQPQHF
TRBJ1-4,TRBV27,NA,NA,TGTGCCAGCAGTTTGGTAATGGGCCCTAATGAAAAACTGTTTTTT,CASSLVMGPNEKLFF
TRBJ2-7,TRBV19,NA,NA,TGTGCCAGTAGTATAAGGGCCGGAGGATCAAATGAGCAGTACTTC,CASSIRAGGSNEQYF
TRBJ2-4,TRBV28,few,TRBD1,TGTGCCAGCAGTTCCCCCGAAACCCGGGACAGGGTTGACATTCAGTACTTC,CASSSPETRDRVDIQYF
TRBJ1-2,TRBV19,NA,TRBD1,TGTGCCAGTAGTATCGGGGACAGGGGACACTATGGCTACACCTTC,CASSIGDRGHYGYTF
TRBJ2-7,TRBV28,few,NA,TGTGCCAGCAGTTTATTGCTAGCGAACTCCTACGAGCAGTACTTC,CASSLLLANSYEQYF
TRBJ1-1,TRBV11-3,few,NA,TGTGCCAGCAAACGCCCCGTCCCTTCACTGAACACTGAAGCTTTCTTT,CASKRPVPSLNTEAFF
TRBJ1-3,TRBV28,many,TRBD1,TGTGCCAGCAGTGAGACGACAGGGACTGGAAACACCATATATTTT,CASSETTGTGNTIYF
TRBJ2-1,TRBV27,once,NA,TGTGCCAGCAGTCTGGGGGATGAGCAGTTCTTC,CASSLGDEQFF
TRBJ1-1,TRBV18,NA,NA,TGTGCCAGCTCACCACCGGTGAGGGGTGGGGGCACTGAAGCTTTCTTT,CASSPPVRGGGTEAFF